This T cell receptor (beta chain) was obtained from a study of cytomegalovirus exposure and HLA in healthy donors. The PCR had 60 Vbeta and 13 Jbeta primers. Produced via immunoSEQ multiplex PCR; TCRdb's table is partial and in-frame only. The sample lists just over 95,000 clones, around 79% occurring once. V trimming: 1 base; J trimming: 4 bases; junction bases outside the gene matches: 5. This CDR3 comprises 15 residues. The germline V gene encodes CDR1 LGHNA and CDR2 YNFKEQ. The chain is built from TRBV4-2 and TRBJ2-3, with 7 nucleotides matching TRBD2. The clonotype was recovered from a woman aged 40 to 50 in good health and CMV-seronegative. The specimen sequenced was PBMCs. Written as DNA, the CDR3 is TGTGCCAGCAGCCAAGCGGGGGGTAGGGCAGATACGCAGTATTTT. Residues: CASSQAGGRADTQYF.